This record looks at one T cell receptor (beta chain) sequence and its context. This specimen comes from a study of shared clonotypes between healthy human individuals. Naivety among CD8 cells was defined by CD45RO negativity and positive CCR7 selection, thereby excluding terminally differentiated effector memory CD45RA+ cells. V was pared by 1 base and J by 1 base, with 10 bases between. Looked up from germline, CDR1 is ENHRY and CDR2 is SYGVKD. The CDR3 consists of 15 residues. For sorted subsets, about 200 ng DNA per replicate equaled roughly 30,000 T cell genomes. Generated by immunoSEQ multiplex PCR, the TCRdb table keeps only in-frame clones and is missing some. The sample has roughly 2 million clones, roughly 94% seen once.

This sequence joins TRBV10-3 and TRBJ2-5; D may be TRBD2 (5 bases). Sequencing was done on a sample of naive CD8+ T cells sorted from blood. The clonotype comes from a man aged 18 to 29 in good health. CDR3 protein: CAISELRGIQETQYF. DNA of the CDR3: TGTGCCATCAGTGAGTTAAGAGGGATCCAAGAGACCCAGTACTTC.